This T cell receptor beta chain comes out of a study of regulatory T cells in long-lasting Graves disease. Study-wide background: Graves' patients, newly diagnosed, had taken antithyroid drugs under 3 months. Notes on the study in general: Persistent patients shared 2,741 public clonotypes among themselves. Newly diagnosed patients shared fewer, at about a thousand.

This clonotype was recorded at least ten times. Its antigen remains unidentified. This CDR3 comprises 14 residues. CDR1 LGHNT and CDR2 FRNRAP come from the germline V gene. Trimming took off 5 bases at V and 6 bases at J, with 14 bases between the two ends. The time point: newly diagnosed GD, antithyroid drugs for less than 3 months. There was RNA extracted from PBMCs, and the TCR library was made from it. Libraries of TCR beta came from iRepertoire HTBI primers plus Arm-PCR of CDR3 regions. TCRdb redid the calling of the multiplex PCR reads with MiXCR, one entry per CDR3 protein. This sample has 550,000 to 600,000 distinct CDR3 sequences, with 15% to 20% found just once. The same sample was also studied in work on T cells in Graves' hyperthyroidism and ophthalmopathy.

Sequences were derived from peripheral blood mononuclear cells (PBMCs), sampled at new diagnosis, from a patient treated with antithyroid drugs. This TCR derives from a man between 18 and 29 years old with Graves disease. The chain couples TRBV12-5 to TRBJ1-5; D is perhaps TRBD1 (5 bases). The CDR3 region has the DNA TGTGCTAGTGGTCCAGGGAGTCAGGGTCAGCCCCAGCATTTT. Its protein product is CASGPGSQGQPQHF.